In its sample, the clone carrying this T cell receptor beta chain was seen many times. This entry is derived from a study of T cell repertoires in cytomegalovirus infection. This CDR3 has 11 residues. The germline CDR1 and CDR2 sequences are SQVTM and ANQGSEA. Trimming left V 8 bases short and J 4 bases short, with 11 bases between. Each CDR3 protein gets one entry after TCRdb re-called the reads with MiXCR. This repertoire shows approximately 76,000 distinct CDR3 sequences, 3.5% to 4.5% found once; its top ten account for under 6%. The chain employs TRBV29-1 and TRBJ1-1, with unresolved D. The clonotype originates from a human donor in good health (CMV status not recorded). Some clones in this sample may be carry-over from other donors' samples. The sequencing sample was made of PBMCs. Here the CDR3 DNA reads TGCAGCTTCTCGCCAGGCACTGAAGCTTTCTTT. Translated: CSFSPGTEAFF.